Presented here are 5 T cell receptor beta chains from one specimen sequenced in a study of CD8 T cells in Susac syndrome. The RNA input was about 0.45 to 1 ug, and it was reverse transcribed with random hexamers. A single record per CDR3 protein comes from TCRdb applying MiXCR to the immunoSEQ multiplex PCR reads. The data contain roughly 250,000 distinct CDR3 sequences, 96% of them singletons. Source material: CD4+ T cells from PBMCs. These receptor sequences come from a human donor with Susac syndrome.

J is TRBJ1-3 and V is TRBV9; weak D call: TRBD1 (6 bases). Trimming removed 7 bases at V and 0 bases at J, with 11 bases between. CDR1 is SGDLS and CDR2 is YYNGEE in the germline V gene. The CDR3 extends over 14 amino acids. The DNA for the CDR3 is TGTGCCAGCGGACAGCTCGTCTCTGGAAACACCATATATTTT. Amino acids: CASGQLVSGNTIYF.

This chain's CDR3 is CASNTPGQGFWEQFF. The CDR3 coding sequence is TGTGCCAGCAATACGCCGGGACAGGGGTTTTGGGAGCAGTTCTTC. The chain carries TRBV6-6 and TRBJ2-1, with 10 bases fitting TRBD1. This CDR3 spans 15 amino acids. With V trimmed by 7 bases and J by 10 bases, 13 bases remained unmatched. CDR1 and CDR2 from the germline V gene are MNHNY and SVGAGI (reference sequence).

This CDR3 reads CASSPYGGDGANVLTF. The CDR3 DNA reads as TGTGCCAGCAGCCCCTATGGGGGGGATGGGGCCAACGTCCTGACTTTC. The chain carries TRBV3-1 and TRBJ2-6; 7 bases are a match to TRBD2. V shed 4 bases and J 3 bases; nucleotides not matched to a gene: 6. CDR1 and CDR2 (germline): LGHDT, YNNKEL (reference sequence). This CDR3 has 16 residues.

The chain has TRBV11-3 and TRBJ1-1; D is uncertain. The CDR3 sequence is 16 residues long. The germline V gene encodes CDR1 SGHNT and CDR2 YENEEA. Trimming took off 7 bases at V and 1 base at J, with 19 bases between the two ends. The CDR3 is CASTTRERSTNTEAFF. The DNA for the CDR3 is TGTGCCAGCACCACACGGGAGCGGAGTACGAACACTGAAGCTTTCTTT.

The V call is TRBV7-9, the J call TRBJ1-1; 11 bases agree with TRBD1. The trim removed 5 bases at V and 2 bases at J, leaving 4 bases unmatched. Germline V gene data show CDR1 as SEHNR and CDR2 as FQNEAQ (reference sequence). CDR3 length: 15 amino acids. CDR3 sequence reads: CASSRDRGGNTEAFF. CDR3 sequence (DNA): TGTGCCAGCAGCAGGGACAGGGGGGGTAACACTGAAGCTTTCTTT.